This is a list of T cell receptor beta chains from one sample in a study of shared clonotypes between healthy human individuals. Measured with immunoSEQ multiplex PCR; TCRdb has only the in-frame clones, and not every one. In the table there are 2,500,000 or so clones, approximately 92% of which are singletons. The sample taken for sequencing was naive CD4+ T cells sorted from blood. All receptors derive from a man aged 18 to 29 in good health. CDR3s include the opening cysteine and the closing phenylalanine or tryptophan. The order of the fields is V gene, J gene, clone size, D gene, CDR3 DNA, CDR3 protein. A D gene is named only where the DNA matches it firmly. Some rows mark clone size as missing; the rest say once, few, many or name a class of expanded clone.

>TRBV27|TRBJ1-5|-|-
TGTGCCAGCAGTTTCTGGGGGTCGAGTCAGCCCCAGCATTTT
CASSFWGSSQPQHF
>TRBV25-1|TRBJ1-4|-|TRBD1
TGTGCCAGCAGTGATTCGAGAATACAGGGGAGCGGTGAAAAACTGTTTTTT
CASSDSRIQGSGEKLFF
>TRBV2|TRBJ2-5|once|TRBD2
TGTGCCAGCAGTGAAGGGACTAGCGGGATTCGGGAGACCCAGTACTTC
CASSEGTSGIRETQYF
>TRBV7-8|TRBJ2-1|once|TRBD1
TGTGCCAGCAGCTCAAGGACAGGTCCCGCCAATGAGCAGTTCTTC
CASSSRTGPANEQFF
>TRBV10-3|TRBJ1-1|-|-
TGTGCCATCACGGTCAGGGTGAACACTGAAGCTTTCTTT
CAITVRVNTEAFF
>TRBV10-1|TRBJ2-1|-|TRBD1
TGCGCCAGCAGTCAGTATCGGACAGGGGACAATGAGCAGTTCTTC
CASSQYRTGDNEQFF
>TRBV27|TRBJ2-3|-|TRBD2
TGTGCCAGCAGTTCACCCCTCCAGCGGGAGTGGGGAGATACGCAGTATTTT
CASSSPLQREWGDTQYF
>TRBV4-1|TRBJ2-7|-|-
TGCGCCAGCAGCCACGCCGGTGGCGGACGTTCCTACGAGCAGTACTTC
CASSHAGGGRSYEQYF
>TRBV19|TRBJ2-1|-|-
TGTGCCAGTAGTATTCGAGGGGGGAGGGATGAGCAGTTCTTC
CASSIRGGRDEQFF
>TRBV7-2|TRBJ2-7|-|-
TGTGCCAGCAGCTATCAGGACACTTACGAGCAGTACTTC
CASSYQDTYEQYF
>TRBV15|TRBJ2-5|-|-
TGTGCCACCAGCAGAGATTACCCCCGGGGAGGCGAGACCCAGTACTTC
CATSRDYPRGGETQYF